The TCR beta chain under discussion was sequenced for a study of cytomegalovirus exposure and HLA in healthy donors. This table comes from immunoSEQ multiplex PCR, and its TCRdb copy is limited to in-frame clones, with some not included. The data hold more than 150,000 clones, with around nine tenths observed a single time. The CDR3 has 18 residues. The germline V gene encodes CDR1 MNHEY and CDR2 SMNVEV (reference sequence). The junction had 12 bases not matched to a gene; V was cut back by 7 bases and J by 3 bases. This clonotype was sampled from a man between 18 and 29 years old in good health and CMV-seronegative. What was sequenced was PBMCs. The chain has TRBV27 and TRBJ2-4, with 13 nucleotides matching TRBD2. The CDR3: CASTQLAGGPDGKNIQYF. Written as DNA, the CDR3 is TGTGCCAGCACCCAACTAGCGGGGGGGCCGGACGGCAAAAACATTCAGTACTTC.